Listed below are T cell receptor beta chains from one sample, sequenced in a study of T cell repertoires in cytomegalovirus infection. TCRdb reprocessed the reads via MiXCR and lists one record per CDR3 protein. Seen here are more than 200,000 distinct CDR3 sequences, approximately 9.2% observed once, and the top ten hold more than 13%. Sequencing was carried out using PBMCs. Receptors were obtained from a human donor in good health (CMV status not recorded). Some clones in this sample may be carry-over from other donors' samples. Each CDR3 is given with its conserved first and last residue. A D gene is named only where the DNA matches it firmly. The size of a clone is reported for some rows only, either as once, few or many, or as a class for expanded clones.

>TRBV7-2|TRBD1|many|TRBJ1-5
TGTGCCAGCAGCTTAGTGTCAGGGGGCGGCAATCAGCCCCAGCATTTT
CASSLVSGGGNQPQHF
>TRBV7-2|-|many|TRBJ1-5
TGTGCCAGCAGCTCGTTGGTAGGGCAGCCCCAGCATTTT
CASSSLVGQPQHF
>TRBV6-8|-|-|TRBJ2-3
TGTGCCAGCAGGTCCCTAGCTGATACGCAGTATTTT
CASRSLADTQYF
>TRBV19|-|-|TRBJ2-3
TGTGCCAGTAGTATCCCCTCGGGGCCGAGTGCAGATACGCAGTATTTT
CASSIPSGPSADTQYF
>TRBV23-1|TRBD1|-|TRBJ1-5
TGCGCCAGCAGTCAATCGGGACAGGGGTGTCAGCCCCAGCATTTT
CASSQSGQGCQPQHF
>TRBV7-2|-|many|TRBJ2-7
TGTGCCAGCAGTCTGAGGCGGACCTACGAGCAGTACTTC
CASSLRRTYEQYF
>TRBV28|-|many|TRBJ1-5
TGTGCCAGCGACAGGATAGGGCAGCCCCAGCATTTT
CASDRIGQPQHF
>TRBV7-3|TRBD2|many|TRBJ2-1
TGTGCCAGCAGCTTAAAGCTAGCGGGGGCAACTAATGAGCAGTTCTTC
CASSLKLAGATNEQFF
>TRBV10-2|-|-|TRBJ1-1
TGCGCCAGCAGTGACCCTGCAGGTCGAGCTTTCTTT
CASSDPAGRAFF
>TRBV20-1|TRBD1|few|TRBJ1-2
TGCAGTGCTGAAGACAGGGCTGGCTACACCTTC
CSAEDRAGYTF
>TRBV20-1|TRBD2|-|TRBJ2-7
TGCAGTGCTTCCGGGACTAGCGGGGTCTACGAGCAGTACTTC
CSASGTSGVYEQYF
>TRBV29-1|-|few|TRBJ1-1
TGCAGCGTTGAAGTACAGGGTTTGAGGACTGAAGCTTTCTTT
CSVEVQGLRTEAFF
>TRBV5-6|-|few|TRBJ2-2
TGTGCCAGCAGCTTGGTGGGGACGAACACCGGGGAGCTGTTTTTT
CASSLVGTNTGELFF
>TRBV28|-|many|TRBJ1-1
TGTGCCAGCAGTTCCCCGGGCCCCGGCCAGACTGAAGCTTTCTTT
CASSSPGPGQTEAFF
>TRBV28|-|many|TRBJ1-4
TGTGCCAGCAGCTTAGATCCCCTTTCCAGGGCAGCGAACGAAAAACTGTTTTTT
CASSLDPLSRAANEKLFF
>TRBV15|-|many|TRBJ2-7
TGTGCCACCAGCAGAGATTTGGGGTCGGGTTTATCCTACGAGCAGTACTTC
CATSRDLGSGLSYEQYF
>TRBV5-6|TRBD2|many|TRBJ2-7
TGTGCCAGCAGCTCAAGACTAGCGGGAGTTTCGACCCACGAGCAGTACTTC
CASSSRLAGVSTHEQYF
>TRBV19|TRBD1|many|TRBJ1-2
TGTGCCAGTAGTTCTACCCTGACGGACAGGGTAAATGGCTACACCTTC
CASSSTLTDRVNGYTF
>TRBV7-2|TRBD2|many|TRBJ2-7
TGTGCCAGCAGCTTAGTGGGGACTAGCGGTGCGAGGGAGCAGTACTTC
CASSLVGTSGAREQYF
>TRBV14|TRBD1|many|TRBJ1-1
TGTGCCAGCAGCCGGCACAGGGGGTGGAACACTGAAGCTTTCTTT
CASSRHRGWNTEAFF
>TRBV27|-|many|TRBJ1-4
TGTGCCAGCAGTTTATATGGGGCAGCTTATGAAAAACTGTTTTTT
CASSLYGAAYEKLFF
>TRBV6-2/TRBV6-3|TRBD2|many|TRBJ2-7
TGTGCCAGCAGGCCCGACAGACTAGCGGGCAGCTACGAGCAGTACTTC
CASRPDRLAGSYEQYF
>TRBV4-2|-|-|TRBJ1-3
TGTGCCAGCAGCCAAGATCGTAGGGCGGGATCTGGAAACACCATATATTTT
CASSQDRRAGSGNTIYF
>TRBV7-8|-|many|TRBJ2-1
TGTGCCAGCAGCAGCCGTTCTGCCAGCTCCTCCTACAATGAGCAGTTCTTC
CASSSRSASSSYNEQFF
>TRBV6-6|-|few|TRBJ1-2
TGTGCCAGCAGGGCTTCGAGGGGCTACACCTTC
CASRASRGYTF
>TRBV30|-|many|TRBJ2-2
TGTGCCTCTCCAGGGGCTTGGAACACCGGGGAGCTGTTTTTT
CASPGAWNTGELFF
>TRBV6-5|-|many|TRBJ2-7
TGTGCCAGCAGTCCAGTTTTGGGAGGGGGGCAGTACTTC
CASSPVLGGGQYF
>TRBV20-1|TRBD2|few|TRBJ2-5
TGCAGTGCTCCTCTATGGCGGGAGGGCCGGGAGACCCAGTACTTC
CSAPLWREGRETQYF
>TRBV7-2|-|many|TRBJ2-3
TGTGCCAGCAGCTCATCCCGGGCAGGCCTCGGCACAGATACGCAGTATTTT
CASSSSRAGLGTDTQYF
>TRBV19|TRBD1|-|TRBJ1-5
TGTGCCAGTAGTACCCAGGGGGCGAGTCAGCCCCAGCATTTT
CASSTQGASQPQHF
>TRBV7-6|-|many|TRBJ2-6
TGTGCCAGCAGCTGGGCAGCCCCCAGCTCTGGGGCCAACGTCCTGACTTTC
CASSWAAPSSGANVLTF
>TRBV6-1|TRBD1|many|TRBJ2-1
TGTGCCAGCAGTAGAGCCGGGACAGGGACCCCATTTGAGCAGTTCTTC
CASSRAGTGTPFEQFF
>TRBV29-1|-|few|TRBJ2-5
TGCAGCGTCACAGGGAGGGGGGAGACCCAGTACTTC
CSVTGRGETQYF
>TRBV20-1|-|-|TRBJ1-5
TGCAGTGCGCCCTCGGGGGGCCTGTTTTTTGATCAGCCCCAGCATTTT
CSAPSGGLFFDQPQHF
>TRBV20-1|-|-|TRBJ2-3
TGCAGTGCTTCCTCGCCTTCCCGGGGGCGAGGCTCAGATACGCAGTATTTT
CSASSPSRGRGSDTQYF
>TRBV7-2|-|many|TRBJ2-7
TGTGCCAGCAGCTTAGATTCGGGATCCTACGAGCAGTACTTC
CASSLDSGSYEQYF
>TRBV6-2/TRBV6-3|-|-|TRBJ1-2
TGTGCCAGCAGTTACAGGGGCGCGGACTATGGCTACACCTTC
CASSYRGADYGYTF
>TRBV4-3|-|-|TRBJ1-1
TGCGCCAGCAGCCACGCCTACGGGGAGGATGAAGCTTTCTTT
CASSHAYGEDEAFF
>TRBV15|-|few|TRBJ2-1
TGTGCCACCAGCAGAGCTGCCCAAAGCTATGAGCAGTTCTTC
CATSRAAQSYEQFF
>TRBV24-1|-|many|TRBJ2-1
TGTGCCACCAGTGATGCCGGGAACCCGAGAGACAATGAGCAGTTCTTC
CATSDAGNPRDNEQFF
>TRBV20-1|-|few|TRBJ2-3
TGCAGTTCTACCTGGGGGACCCGCACAGATACGCAGTATTTT
CSSTWGTRTDTQYF
>TRBV11-2|-|-|TRBJ1-1
TGTGCCAGCAGCCATCAGGGAGGAGGGACTGAAGCTTTCTTT
CASSHQGGGTEAFF
>TRBV5-1|-|-|TRBJ2-7
TGCGCCAGCAGCTTGGGACCCACCTCCTACGAGCAGTACTTC
CASSLGPTSYEQYF
>TRBV7-2|-|many|TRBJ1-5
TGTGCCAGCAGTCCTTCTGGGTTCTCCAATCAGCCCCAGCATTTT
CASSPSGFSNQPQHF
>TRBV3-1|-|few|TRBJ2-1
TGTGCCAGCAGCGTGCGGCCCTCCAATGAGCAGTTCTTC
CASSVRPSNEQFF
>TRBV28|-|many|TRBJ1-1
TGTGCCAGCAGTTTATTGGGCAGGGCCACTGAAGCTTTCTTT
CASSLLGRATEAFF